Listed here are 3 T cell receptor beta chains from one sample, sequenced in a study of T cells after yellow fever vaccination. TCRdb redid the calling of the 5' RACE reads with MiXCR, one entry per CDR3 protein. The repertoire has roughly 15,000 distinct CDR3 sequences, 7.3% of them found once; the top ten carry 1.6%. The sample here was PBMCs, either bulk or a sorted T-cell subset (CD4+, CD8+, memory, or dextramer-sorted; not recorded which), taken on the day of the yellow fever booster vaccination. The receptors come from a man younger than 35 who received the YFV17D yellow fever vaccine.

This clonotype was seen ten or more times. The chain has TRBV15 and TRBJ2-3; no reliable D call. The V gene lost 0 bases and the J gene lost 6 bases, with 7 bases spanning the gap. The CDR3 spans 13 residues. The germline V gene has CDR1 LNHNV and CDR2 YYDKDF (reference sequence). The CDR3 coding sequence is TGTGCCACCAGCAGAGATCGGTGGGATACGCAGTATTTT. This sequence encodes CATSRDRWDTQYF.

The J gene is TRBJ2-5, the V gene TRBV7-2; D is possibly TRBD1 or TRBD2 (5 bases each). The V end was cut by 3 bases, the J end by 5 bases, with 13 bases between. This CDR3 is 14 amino acids long. Germline CDR1 is SGHTA and CDR2 is FQGNSA. This chain's CDR3 is CASSLGDPRETQYF. DNA of the CDR3: TGTGCCAGCAGCTTGGGGGACCCCCGGGAGACCCAGTACTTC.

This clonotype was picked up many times. CDR3 nucleotides: TGTGCCAGCAGCTCGACTAGGACGAATGAGCAGTTCTTC. It translates to CASSSTRTNEQFF. The V gene is TRBV7-3, the J gene TRBJ2-1; D may be TRBD2 (6 bases). Trimming left V 4 bases short and J 7 bases short, with 11 bases between. The CDR3 runs 13 residues. Germline lookup yields CDR1 SGHTA and CDR2 FQGTGA.